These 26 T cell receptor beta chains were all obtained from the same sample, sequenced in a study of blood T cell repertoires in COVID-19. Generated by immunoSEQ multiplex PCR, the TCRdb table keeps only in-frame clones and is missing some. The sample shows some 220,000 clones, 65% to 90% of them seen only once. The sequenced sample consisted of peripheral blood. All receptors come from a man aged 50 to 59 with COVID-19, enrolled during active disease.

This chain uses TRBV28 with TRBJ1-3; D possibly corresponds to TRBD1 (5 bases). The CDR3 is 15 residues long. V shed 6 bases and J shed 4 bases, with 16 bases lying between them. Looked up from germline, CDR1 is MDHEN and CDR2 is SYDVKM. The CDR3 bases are TGTGCCAGCAGCCCAGGAGGGGCACTCGGAAACACCATATATTTT. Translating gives CASSPGGALGNTIYF.

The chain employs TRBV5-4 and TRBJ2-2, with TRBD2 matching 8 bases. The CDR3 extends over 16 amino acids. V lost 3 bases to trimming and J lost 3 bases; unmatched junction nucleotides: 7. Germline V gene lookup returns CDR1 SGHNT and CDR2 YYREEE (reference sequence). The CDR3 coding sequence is TGTGCCAGCAGCTCCGGAACTAGCGGATACACCGGGGAGCTGTTTTTT. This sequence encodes CASSSGTSGYTGELFF.

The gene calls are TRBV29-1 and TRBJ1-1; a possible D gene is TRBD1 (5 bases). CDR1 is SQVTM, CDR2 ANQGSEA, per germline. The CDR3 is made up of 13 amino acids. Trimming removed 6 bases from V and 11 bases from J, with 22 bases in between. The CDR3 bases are TGCAGCGTCCATACAGGTGGGGACTTAAGCGCTTTCTTT. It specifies CSVHTGGDLSAFF.

In DNA, the CDR3 is TGTGCCAGCAGTGGAGGGTCCCTTGCCCAAGAGACCCAGTACTTC. It yields the protein CASSGGSLAQETQYF. The chain is built from TRBV5-4 and TRBJ2-5, with D perhaps TRBD2 (6 bases). The CDR3 spans 15 residues. CDR1 is SGHNT, CDR2 YYREEE, per germline (reference sequence). The V gene lost 5 bases and the J gene lost 1 base, with 15 bases spanning the gap.

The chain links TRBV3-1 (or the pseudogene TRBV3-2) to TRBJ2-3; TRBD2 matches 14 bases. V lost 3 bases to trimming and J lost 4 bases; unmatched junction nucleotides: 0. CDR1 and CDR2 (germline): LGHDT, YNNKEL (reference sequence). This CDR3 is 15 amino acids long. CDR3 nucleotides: TGTGCCAGCAGCCAGACTAGCGGGAGGGCAGATACGCAGTATTTT. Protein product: CASSQTSGRADTQYF.

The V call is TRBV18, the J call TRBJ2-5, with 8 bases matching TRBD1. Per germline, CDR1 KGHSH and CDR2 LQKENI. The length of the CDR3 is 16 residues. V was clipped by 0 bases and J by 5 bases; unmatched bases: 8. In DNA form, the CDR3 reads TGTGCCAGCTCACCACCTCCCCAGGGGGCAACGGAGACCCAGTACTTC. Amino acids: CASSPPPQGATETQYF.

The CDR3 protein is CAIRKDTEETQYF. DNA for the CDR3: TGTGCCATCAGGAAGGACACCGAAGAGACCCAGTACTTC. The J gene is TRBJ2-5, the V gene TRBV10-3; tentative D call: TRBD1 (5 bases). Trimming stripped 6 bases from V and 3 bases from J, with 11 bases between. The CDR3 has 13 amino acids. CDR1 and CDR2 from the germline V gene are ENHRY and SYGVKD.

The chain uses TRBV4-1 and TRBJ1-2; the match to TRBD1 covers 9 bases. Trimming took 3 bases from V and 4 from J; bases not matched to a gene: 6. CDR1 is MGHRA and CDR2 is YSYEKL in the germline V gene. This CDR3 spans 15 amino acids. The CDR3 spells CASSQDTGGGYGYTF. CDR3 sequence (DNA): TGCGCCAGCAGCCAGGATACAGGGGGCGGCTATGGCTACACCTTC.

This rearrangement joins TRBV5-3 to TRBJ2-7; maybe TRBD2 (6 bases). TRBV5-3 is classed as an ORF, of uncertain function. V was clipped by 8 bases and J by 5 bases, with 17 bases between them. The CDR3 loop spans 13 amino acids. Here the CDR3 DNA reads TGTGCCAGTCAATATGAGGGAGGCGACGAGCAGTACTTC. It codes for CASQYEGGDEQYF.

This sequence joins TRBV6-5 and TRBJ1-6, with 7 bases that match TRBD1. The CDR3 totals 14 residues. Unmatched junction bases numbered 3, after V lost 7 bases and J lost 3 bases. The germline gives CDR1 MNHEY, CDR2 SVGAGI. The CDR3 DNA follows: TGTGCCAGCAAAGACAGGGTCTATAATTCACCCCTCCACTTT. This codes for CASKDRVYNSPLHF.

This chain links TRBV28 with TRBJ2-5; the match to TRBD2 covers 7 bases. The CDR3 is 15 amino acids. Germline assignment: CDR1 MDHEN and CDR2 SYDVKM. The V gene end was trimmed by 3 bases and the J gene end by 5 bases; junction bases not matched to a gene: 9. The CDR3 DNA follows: TGTGCCAGCAGTTTGCTTTTCGGGCGGGGGGAGACCCAGTACTTC. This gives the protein CASSLLFGRGETQYF. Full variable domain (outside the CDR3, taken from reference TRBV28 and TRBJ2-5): DVKVTQSSRYLVKRTGEKVFLECVQDMDHENMFWYRQDPGLGLRLIYFSYDVKMKEKGDIPEGYSVSREKKERFSLILESASTNQTSMYLCASSLLFGRGETQYFGPGTRLLVL.

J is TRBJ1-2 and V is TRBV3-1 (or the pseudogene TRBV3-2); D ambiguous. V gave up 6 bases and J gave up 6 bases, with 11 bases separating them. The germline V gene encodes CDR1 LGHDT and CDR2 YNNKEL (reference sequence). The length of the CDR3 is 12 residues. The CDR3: CASRRAGHGYTF. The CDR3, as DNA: TGTGCCAGCAGGAGGGCGGGCCATGGCTACACCTTC.

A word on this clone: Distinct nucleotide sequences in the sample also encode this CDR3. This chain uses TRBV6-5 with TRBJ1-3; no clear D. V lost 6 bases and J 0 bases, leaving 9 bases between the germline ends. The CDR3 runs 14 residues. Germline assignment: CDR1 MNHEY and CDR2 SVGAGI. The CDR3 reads CASSLGPSGNTIYF. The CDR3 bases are TGTGCCAGCAGCTTGGGCCCCTCTGGAAACACCATATATTTT.

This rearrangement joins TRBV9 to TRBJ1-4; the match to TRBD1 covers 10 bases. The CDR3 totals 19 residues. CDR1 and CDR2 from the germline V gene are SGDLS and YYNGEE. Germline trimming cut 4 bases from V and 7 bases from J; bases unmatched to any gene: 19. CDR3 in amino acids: CASSPYPGQGSIGSEKLFF. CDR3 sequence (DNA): TGTGCCAGCAGCCCATATCCGGGACAGGGGTCGATTGGAAGTGAAAAACTGTTTTTT.

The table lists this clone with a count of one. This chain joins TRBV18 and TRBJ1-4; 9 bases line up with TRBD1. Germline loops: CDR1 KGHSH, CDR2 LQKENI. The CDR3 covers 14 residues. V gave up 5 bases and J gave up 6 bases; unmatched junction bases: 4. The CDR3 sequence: CASSDRGIDEKLFF. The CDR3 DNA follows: TGTGCCAGCTCAGACAGGGGGATAGATGAAAAACTGTTTTTT. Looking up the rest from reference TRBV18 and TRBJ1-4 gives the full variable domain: NAGVMQNPRHLVRRRGQEARLRCSPMKGHSHVYWYRQLPEEGLKFMVYLQKENIIDESGMPKERFSAEFPKEGPSILRIQQVVRGDSAAYFCASSDRGIDEKLFFGSGTQLSVL.

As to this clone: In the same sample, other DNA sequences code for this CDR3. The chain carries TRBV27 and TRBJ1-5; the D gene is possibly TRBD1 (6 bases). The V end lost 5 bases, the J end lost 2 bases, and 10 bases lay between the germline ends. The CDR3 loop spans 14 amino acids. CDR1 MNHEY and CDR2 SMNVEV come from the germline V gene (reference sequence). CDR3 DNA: TGTGCCAGCAGTCCCAGACAGGGCAATCAGCCCCAGCATTTT. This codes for CASSPRQGNQPQHF.

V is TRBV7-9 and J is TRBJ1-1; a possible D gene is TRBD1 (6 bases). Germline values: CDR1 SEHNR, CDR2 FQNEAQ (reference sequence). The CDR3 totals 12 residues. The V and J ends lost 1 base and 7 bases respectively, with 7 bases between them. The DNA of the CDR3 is TGTGCCAGCAGCTTAGAACAGGGTGAAGCTTTCTTT. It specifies CASSLEQGEAFF.

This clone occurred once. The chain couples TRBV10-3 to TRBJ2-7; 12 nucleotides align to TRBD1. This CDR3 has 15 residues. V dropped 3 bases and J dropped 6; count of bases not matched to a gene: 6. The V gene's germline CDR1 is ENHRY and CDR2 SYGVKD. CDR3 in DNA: TGTGCCATCAGTGACCTCGGGACAGGGGGCTCCGAGCAGTACTTC. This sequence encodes CAISDLGTGGSEQYF.

CDR3: CASRPTGGTEAFF. CDR3 DNA sequence: TGTGCCAGCAGACCTACAGGGGGAACTGAAGCTTTCTTT. This sequence joins TRBV27 and TRBJ1-1; 8 positions match TRBD1. Germline loops: CDR1 MNHEY, CDR2 SMNVEV (reference sequence). The CDR3 spans 13 residues. Trimming took 6 bases from V and 5 from J; bases not matched to a gene: 5.

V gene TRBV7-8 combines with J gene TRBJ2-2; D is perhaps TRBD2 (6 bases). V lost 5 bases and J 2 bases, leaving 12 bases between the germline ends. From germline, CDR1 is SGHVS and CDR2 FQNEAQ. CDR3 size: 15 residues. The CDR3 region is CASSRSGTNTGELFF. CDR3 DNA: TGTGCCAGCAGCCGGTCTGGGACTAACACCGGGGAGCTGTTTTTT.

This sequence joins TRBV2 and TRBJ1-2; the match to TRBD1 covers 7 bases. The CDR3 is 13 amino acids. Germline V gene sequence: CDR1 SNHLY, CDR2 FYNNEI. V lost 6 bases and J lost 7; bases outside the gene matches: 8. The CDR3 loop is CASRADRYSGYTF. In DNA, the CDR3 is TGTGCCAGCAGGGCGGACAGGTACAGTGGCTACACCTTC.

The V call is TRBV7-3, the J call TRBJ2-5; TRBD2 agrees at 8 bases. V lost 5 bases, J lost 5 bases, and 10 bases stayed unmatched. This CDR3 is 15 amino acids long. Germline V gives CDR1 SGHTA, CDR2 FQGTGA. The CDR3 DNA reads TGTGCCAGCAGCCCGGCCGGGGGGGTCGAGGAGACCCAGTACTTC. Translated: CASSPAGGVEETQYF. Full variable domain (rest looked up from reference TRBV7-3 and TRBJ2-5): GAGVSQTPSNKVTEKGKYVELRCDPISGHTALYWYRQSLGQGPEFLIYFQGTGAADDSGLPNDRFFAVRPEGSVSTLKIQRTERGDSAVYLCASSPAGGVEETQYFGPGTRLLVL.

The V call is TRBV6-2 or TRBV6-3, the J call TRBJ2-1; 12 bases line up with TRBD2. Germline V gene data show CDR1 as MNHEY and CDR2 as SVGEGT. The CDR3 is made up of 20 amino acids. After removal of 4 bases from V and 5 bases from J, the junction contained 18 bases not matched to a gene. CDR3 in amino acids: CASSFRTSGVVPLLNNEQFF. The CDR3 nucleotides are TGTGCCAGCAGTTTCCGGACTAGCGGGGTGGTCCCCCTTTTAAACAATGAGCAGTTCTTC.

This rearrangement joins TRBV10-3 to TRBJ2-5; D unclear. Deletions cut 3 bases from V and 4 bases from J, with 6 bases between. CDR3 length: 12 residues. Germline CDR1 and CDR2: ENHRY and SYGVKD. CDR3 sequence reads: CAISDSVETQYF. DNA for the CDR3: TGTGCCATCAGTGATTCAGTAGAGACCCAGTACTTC.

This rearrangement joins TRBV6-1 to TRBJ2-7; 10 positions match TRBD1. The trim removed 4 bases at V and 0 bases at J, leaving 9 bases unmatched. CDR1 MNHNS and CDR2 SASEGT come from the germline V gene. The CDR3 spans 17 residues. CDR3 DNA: TGTGCCAGCAGTGCCAACCGGGACAGGGGATCCTCCTACGAGCAGTACTTC. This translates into CASSANRDRGSSYEQYF.

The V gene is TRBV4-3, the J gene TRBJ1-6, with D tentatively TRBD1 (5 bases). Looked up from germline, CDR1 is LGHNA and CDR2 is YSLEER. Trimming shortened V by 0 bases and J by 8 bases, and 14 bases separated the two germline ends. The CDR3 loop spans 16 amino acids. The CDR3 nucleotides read TGCGCCAGCAGCCAAGATCCCAGGGAGGGTTATTCACCCCTCCACTTT. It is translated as CASSQDPREGYSPLHF.